Presented here are 12 T cell receptor beta chains from one specimen sequenced in a study of CD8+ T cells in alopecia areata. RNA extraction and reverse transcription yielded cDNA as sequencing template. Using immunoSEQ multiplex PCR, the repertoire was profiled, and TCRdb retains in-frame clones only, with some absent. The repertoire consists of roughly 120,000 clones, none detected only once. The specimen was lesional skin. The receptors derive from a C3H/HeJ mouse with alopecia areata. Strain MHC haplotype: H2-k.

This clone showed up many times. Gene names are mouse gene names. The read gets to within 4 residues of the CDR3 end, and the germline J gene fills in the rest. The chain carries TRBV13-3 and TRBJ2-7; TRBD1 aligns across 10 bases. From germline, CDR1 is NNHDY and CDR2 SYVADS. Trimming took 5 bases from V and 0 from J; bases not matched to a gene: 2. This CDR3 has 14 residues. The CDR3 reads CASRWDRGSYEQYF. The CDR3 bases that were read are TGTGCCAGCAGATGGGACAGGGGCTCCTAT.

A few counts support this clone. Genes and germline come from the mouse. The read terminates 4 residues ahead of where the CDR3 ends, so the germline J gene completes it. This chain uses TRBV19 with TRBJ2-1; D perhaps matches TRBD1 (5 bases). From germline, CDR1 is FNHDT and CDR2 SITEND (reference sequence). The V end was cut by 2 bases, the J end by 0 bases, with 12 bases between. This CDR3 region has 16 residues. This CDR3 is CASSIAGKNNYAEQFF. The covered CDR3 bases are TGTGCCAGCAGTATTGCAGGGAAAAATAACTATGCT.

This clone was picked up a small number of times. Gene names and germline refer to mouse. CDR3 DNA, as far as it was read: TGTGCCAGCAGCCCCGGACACAGTTCCAACGAA. Translation: CASSPGHSSNE. The whole CDR3 region reads CASSPGHSSNERLFF. V is TRBV13-3 and J is TRBJ1-4, with D perhaps matching TRBD1 (5 bases). The CDR3 end falls 4 residues outside the read, so it is completed with the germline J gene. Trimming cost V 5 bases and J 1 base, with 12 bases left between them. Per the germline V gene, CDR1 is NNHDY and CDR2 is SYVADS. The CDR3 is made up of 15 amino acids. The complete variable domain, with remaining parts taken from reference TRBV13-3 and TRBJ1-4, reads EAAVTQSPRSKVAVTGGKVTLSCHQTNNHDYMYWYRQDTGHGLRLIHYSYVADSTEKGDIPDGYKASRPSQENFSLILELASLSQTAVYFCASSPGHSSNERLFFGHGTKLSVL.

This clone was seen more than once but under ten times. All gene names here are mouse names. The read terminates 4 residues before the CDR3 end, so the remaining end is supplied by the germline J gene. The gene calls are TRBV16 and TRBJ2-1, with D hard to call. With 0 bases removed from V and 1 base from J, the gap between germline ends came to 7 bases. The CDR3 is 15 residues long. Germline V gives CDR1 SGHSA, CDR2 FRNQAP. CDR3 residues: CASSLDIKNYAEQFF. The part of the CDR3 DNA that was read is TGTGCAAGCAGCTTAGATATCAAAAACTATGCT.

This clone was seen at least ten times. Gene names are mouse gene names. The CDR3 end is not reached by the read, which stops 4 residues before it; the germline J gene fills it in. The chain has TRBV13-3 and TRBJ2-7; TRBD2 agrees at 9 bases. The J segment lost 3 bases and the V segment lost 0 bases, leaving 7 bases of the junction unmatched. The CDR3 is 16 amino acids. Germline V gene sequence: CDR1 NNHDY, CDR2 SYVADS. The part of the CDR3 DNA that was read is TGTGCCAGCAGTGATGCAAGCGACTGGGGGCACTAT. This encodes CASSDASDWGHY. The complete CDR3 reads CASSDASDWGHYEQYF.

Note on this clone: The gene names here belong to mouse. Read data end 4 residues before the CDR3 end; the end is taken from the germline J gene. The chain joins TRBV19 to TRBJ2-3; TRBD1 aligns across 7 bases. Germline CDR1 and CDR2: FNHDT and SITEND (reference sequence). The ends lost 1 base at V and 1 base at J; junction bases unmatched: 6. The length of the CDR3 is 16 residues. Here the CDR3 reads CASSIPPTGRAETLYF. CDR3 bases read: TGTGCCAGCAGTATACCCCCGACAGGGCGTGCAGAA.

This clone has just a few counts. Gene names and germline match the mouse. The read gets to within 4 residues of the CDR3 end, and the germline J gene fills in the rest. This chain joins TRBV13-3 and TRBJ1-2, with D maybe TRBD1 (5 bases). This CDR3 region has 14 residues. Trimming stripped 1 base from V and 2 bases from J, with 9 bases between. Germline V gene lookup returns CDR1 NNHDY and CDR2 SYVADS. The CDR3 bases that were read are TGTGCCAGCAGTGATATCAGGGCGAACTCC. Protein sequence: CASSDIRANS. The full CDR3 is CASSDIRANSDYTF.

As for this clone: Gene labels here are mouse ones. The read ends 4 residues shy of where the CDR3 ends; the end is completed using the germline J gene. The rearrangement joins TRBV13-3 to TRBJ2-2; the D gene is possibly TRBD1 (6 bases). Germline CDR1 NNHDY, CDR2 SYVADS. CDR3 size: 15 residues. V lost 4 bases, J lost 1 base, and 11 bases lay in between. CDR3 protein: CASSYRDGNTGQLYF. CDR3 bases read: TGTGCCAGCAGTTACAGGGATGGAAACACCGGG.

Comments on this clone: Gene names and germline match the mouse. The DNA ends 4 residues before the CDR3 does, and the rest of the CDR3 is filled in from the germline J gene. The chain employs TRBV1 and TRBJ1-1, with a possible D match to TRBD1 (5 bases). V lost 2 bases to trimming and J lost 0 bases, with 10 bases between them. Germline-derived CDR1 and CDR2 are NSQYPW and LRSPGD (reference sequence). This CDR3 has 15 amino acids. The CDR3 protein is CTCSAPTDSNTEVFF. The sequenced part of the CDR3 DNA is TGCACCTGCAGTGCACCGACAGACTCAAACACA.

In its sample, this clone was seen a few times. Gene and germline names: mouse. The read terminates 4 residues ahead of where the CDR3 ends, so the germline J gene completes it. V gene TRBV19 combines with J gene TRBJ1-1, with TRBD1 matching 10 bases. CDR3 length: 13 amino acids. CDR1 is FNHDT and CDR2 is SITEND in the germline V gene (reference sequence). The CDR3 DNA, read in part, is TGTGCCAGCAGCCTTGGGACAGGGGCA. The encoded protein is CASSLGTGA. The entire CDR3 protein reads CASSLGTGAEVFF.

In its sample, this clone was seen a few times. Genes here carry mouse names. The read finishes 4 residues shy of the CDR3 end, and the germline J gene is used to complete it. The V and J genes are TRBV13-3 and TRBJ1-4; the D is unclear. Between the trimmed V and J ends, which lost 0 bases and 3 bases, there was a span of 6 bases. CDR3 size: 14 residues. Germline V lookup: CDR1 NNHDY, CDR2 SYVADS. This CDR3 is CASSDAHANERLFF. Incomplete CDR3 DNA: TGTGCCAGCAGTGATGCACATGCCAACGAA.

This clone was counted only a few times. Gene names follow the mouse nomenclature. The read ends 4 residues before the CDR3 terminus; that terminus is restored from the germline J gene. The same CDR3 is also encoded by other DNA sequences in this sample. J is TRBJ1-2 and V is TRBV13-3; 11 bases fit TRBD1. This CDR3 region has 16 residues. Germline loops: CDR1 NNHDY, CDR2 SYVADS. Unmatched junction bases numbered 1, after V lost 0 bases and J lost 0 bases. The CDR3 sequence is CASSDGTGGANSDYTF. The CDR3 bases that were read are TGTGCCAGCAGTGATGGGACAGGGGGCGCAAACTCC.